The 14 T cell receptor beta chains reported below all come from one sample, sequenced in a study of blood T cell repertoires in COVID-19 (dated by TCRdb to about 2020). The library was produced with the immunoSEQ multiplex PCR assay. As stored in TCRdb, this immuneACCESS dataset retains in-frame rearrangements with V and J assigned. A fraction of the clones does not appear; measured against another copy, unresolved V genes explain less than half of the discrepancy, and the remainder lacks a known reason. The sample contains 70,000 to 85,000 clones, about four fifths of them found a single time. The ten largest make up approximately 9.1% of the sample. Sequences were obtained from peripheral blood. Source of these receptors: a human donor in a cohort sampled during active COVID-19.

V gene TRBV7-9 combines with J gene TRBJ1-3; D call uncertain. CDR3 length equals 12 residues. The V end was cut by 4 bases, the J end by 3 bases, with 4 bases between. Per the germline V gene, CDR1 is SEHNR and CDR2 is FQNEAQ (reference sequence). CDR3: CASSSRGNTIYF. The CDR3 DNA sequence: TGTGCCAGCAGCTCGCGTGGAAACACCATATATTTT.

V usage is TRBV19 and J usage is TRBJ2-7; 11 nucleotides match TRBD1. Germline loops: CDR1 LNHDA, CDR2 SQIVND (reference sequence). The length of the CDR3 is 15 residues. Trimming at V came to 5 bases and at J to 6 bases, leaving 9 bases not matched to a gene. This CDR3 reads CASSPGTGGASEQYF. DNA of the CDR3: TGTGCCAGTAGTCCTGGGACAGGGGGGGCGAGCGAGCAGTACTTC.

The chain uses TRBV11-3 and TRBJ2-4, with TRBD1 as a possible D gene (7 bases). The V gene lost 1 base and the J gene lost 8 bases, with 15 bases spanning the gap. The germline V gene encodes CDR1 SGHNT and CDR2 YENEEA. This CDR3 has 15 amino acids. This CDR3 is CASSLVGGRGDIQYF. The DNA for the CDR3 is TGTGCCAGCAGCTTAGTAGGTGGCAGGGGGGACATTCAGTACTTC.

The CDR3 protein is CASIQRGGRTYNEQFF. In nucleotides, the CDR3 is TGTGCCAGCATCCAGCGGGGGGGCCGCACCTACAATGAGCAGTTCTTC. The rearrangement joins TRBV2 to TRBJ2-1, with 10 bases matching TRBD2. With 7 bases clipped from V and 2 bases from J, the junction kept 8 bases outside the gene matches. CDR1 and CDR2 (germline): SNHLY, FYNNEI. The CDR3 is 16 residues long.

This clone appeared a single time. The chain combines TRBV5-8 with TRBJ2-1, with 8 bases lining up with TRBD2. This CDR3 spans 15 amino acids. Germline CDR1 SGHTS, CDR2 YDEGEE. Unmatched junction bases numbered 3, after V lost 4 bases and J lost 0 bases. The CDR3 spells CASSISGSSYNEQFF. The CDR3 nucleotides are TGTGCCAGCAGCATCAGCGGGAGCTCCTACAATGAGCAGTTCTTC.

The V gene is TRBV6-5, the J gene TRBJ2-5; 8 bases align to TRBD2. CDR1 and CDR2 (germline): MNHEY, SVGAGI. V gave up 4 bases and J gave up 5 bases; unmatched junction bases: 9. The CDR3 covers 15 residues. The CDR3 nucleotides are TGTGCCAGCAGTTCGACGGGGGGGCTCGGGGAGACCCAGTACTTC. Its protein product is CASSSTGGLGETQYF.

The chain joins TRBV5-5 to TRBJ2-2; TRBD1 is a possible D gene (8 bases). In germline, CDR1 is SGHKS, CDR2 YYEKEE (reference sequence). The CDR3 is 19 amino acids. Trimming took 2 bases from V and 7 from J, leaving 27 bases between them. The CDR3 sequence: CASSFPAGGSSGAGGELFF. The CDR3 bases are TGTGCCAGCAGCTTTCCGGCAGGGGGCTCGAGCGGGGCCGGCGGGGAGCTGTTTTTT.

The V call is TRBV15, the J call TRBJ1-2; TRBD1 aligns across 10 bases. CDR3 length equals 14 residues. V gave up 1 base and J gave up 7 bases; unmatched junction bases: 3. Germline V lookup: CDR1 LNHNV, CDR2 YYDKDF (reference sequence). CDR3 protein: CATSRGQGATGYTF. The CDR3 DNA reads as TGTGCCACCAGCAGAGGACAGGGGGCAACTGGCTACACCTTC.

V gene TRBV21-1 combines with J gene TRBJ1-6. TRBV21-1 is described as a pseudogene. The CDR3 spans 22 residues. The CDR3 DNA is TGTGCCAGCAGCAAAGCGGGAGGGCAGGGCCTCTTTCCTTGTTCCTATAATTCACCCCTCCACTTT. It codes for CASSKAGGQGLFPCSYNSPLHF.

The chain combines TRBV18 with TRBJ2-7; D is perhaps TRBD2 (5 bases). The length of the CDR3 is 14 residues. Trimming pared 4 bases from V and 4 bases from J, leaving 14 bases between. The germline V gene has CDR1 KGHSH and CDR2 LQKENI. In nucleotides, the CDR3 is TGTGCCAGCTCACGGACGGCCCGGGATTACGAGCAGTACTTC. As protein: CASSRTARDYEQYF.

This clone appeared a few times. The chain links TRBV28 to TRBJ1-5, with unresolved D. Looked up from germline, CDR1 is MDHEN and CDR2 is SYDVKM. The CDR3 sequence is 11 residues long. V was pared by 6 bases and J by 7 bases, with 7 bases between. DNA for the CDR3: TGTGCCAGCAGATCAATGCAGCCCCAGCATTTT. This sequence encodes CASRSMQPQHF.

This clone was counted only a few times. The rearrangement uses TRBV3-1 (or the pseudogene TRBV3-2) and TRBJ1-2; no firm D call. Germline V gives CDR1 LGHDT, CDR2 YNNKEL (reference sequence). Trimming took off 3 bases at V and 2 bases at J, with 10 bases between the two ends. The CDR3 spans 14 residues. Here the CDR3 reads CASSHRGTNYGYTF. The CDR3 region has the DNA TGTGCCAGCAGCCACCGCGGAACAAACTATGGCTACACCTTC.

This chain joins TRBV6-5 and TRBJ1-5; 11 bases align to TRBD1. V dropped 4 bases and J dropped 6; count of bases not matched to a gene: 5. CDR1 MNHEY and CDR2 SVGAGI come from the germline V gene. This CDR3 region has 15 residues. For the CDR3, the DNA is TGTGCCAGCAGTTTGGGACAGGGGGTGGCTCAGCCCCAGCATTTT. Amino acid sequence: CASSLGQGVAQPQHF.

The J gene is TRBJ2-2, the V gene TRBV6-5, with TRBD1 matching 8 bases. Trimming removed 3 bases from V and 5 bases from J; junction bases left unmatched: 5. The CDR3 covers 15 residues. From germline, CDR1 is MNHEY and CDR2 SVGAGI. This CDR3 reads CASSYGQGWTGELFF. CDR3 in DNA: TGTGCCAGCAGTTATGGACAGGGTTGGACCGGGGAGCTGTTTTTT.